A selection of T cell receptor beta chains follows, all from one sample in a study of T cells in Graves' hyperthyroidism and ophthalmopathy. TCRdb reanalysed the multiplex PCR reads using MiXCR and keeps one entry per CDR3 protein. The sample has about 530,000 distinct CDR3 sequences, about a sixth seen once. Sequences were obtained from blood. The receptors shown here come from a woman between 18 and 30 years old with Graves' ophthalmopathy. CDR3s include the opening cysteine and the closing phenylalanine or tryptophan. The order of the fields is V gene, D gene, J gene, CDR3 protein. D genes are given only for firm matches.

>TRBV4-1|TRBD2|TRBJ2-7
CASSYEESGKLEQYF
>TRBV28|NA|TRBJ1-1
CASIQGLLTGRDTEAFF
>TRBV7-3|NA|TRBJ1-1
CASSFRRGTEAFF
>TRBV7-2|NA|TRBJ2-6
CASTHGGRISGANVLTF
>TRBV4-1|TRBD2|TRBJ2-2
CASSQGPSGTAGELFF
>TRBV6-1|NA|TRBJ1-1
CASSPDFLAAVF
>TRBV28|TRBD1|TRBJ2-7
CASSLFRSSGTGSYEQYF
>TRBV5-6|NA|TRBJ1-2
CASSFRTPTNYGYTF
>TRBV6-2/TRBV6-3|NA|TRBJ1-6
CASSWLSDSPLHF
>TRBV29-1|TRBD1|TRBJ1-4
CSVETGGLEKLFF
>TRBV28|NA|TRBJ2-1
CASSSGTEDEQFF
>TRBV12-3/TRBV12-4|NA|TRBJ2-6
CASSSPGPDTSGANVLTF
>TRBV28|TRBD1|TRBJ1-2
CASSSGTGTRANYGYTF
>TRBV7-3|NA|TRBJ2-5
CASSLTFDRERETQYF
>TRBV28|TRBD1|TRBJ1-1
CASSEPTGVTLNAFF
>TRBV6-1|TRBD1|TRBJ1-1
CASRATGRMTEAFF